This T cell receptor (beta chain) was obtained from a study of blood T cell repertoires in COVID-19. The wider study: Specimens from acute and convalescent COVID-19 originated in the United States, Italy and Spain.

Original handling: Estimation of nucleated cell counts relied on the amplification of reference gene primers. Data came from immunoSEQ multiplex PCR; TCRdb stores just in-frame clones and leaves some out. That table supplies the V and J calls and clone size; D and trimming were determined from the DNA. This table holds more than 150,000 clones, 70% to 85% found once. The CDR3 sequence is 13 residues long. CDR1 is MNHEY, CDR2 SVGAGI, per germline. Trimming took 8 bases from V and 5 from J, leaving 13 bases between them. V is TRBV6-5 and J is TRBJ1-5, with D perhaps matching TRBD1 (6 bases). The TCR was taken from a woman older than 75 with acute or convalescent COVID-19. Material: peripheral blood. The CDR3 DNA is TGTGCCAGCTCCGACAGGTGGGATCAGCCCCAGCATTTT. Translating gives CASSDRWDQPQHF.